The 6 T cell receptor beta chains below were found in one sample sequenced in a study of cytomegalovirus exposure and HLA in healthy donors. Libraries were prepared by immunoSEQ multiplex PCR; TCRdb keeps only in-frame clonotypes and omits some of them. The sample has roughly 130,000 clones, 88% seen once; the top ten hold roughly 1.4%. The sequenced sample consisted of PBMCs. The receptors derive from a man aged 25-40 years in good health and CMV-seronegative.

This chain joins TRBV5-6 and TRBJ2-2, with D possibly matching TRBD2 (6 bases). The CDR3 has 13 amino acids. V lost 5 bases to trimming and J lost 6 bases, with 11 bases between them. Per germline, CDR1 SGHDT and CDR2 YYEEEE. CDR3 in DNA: TGTGCCAGCAGGGAGGGGTTTGCCGGGGAGCTGTTTTTT. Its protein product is CASREGFAGELFF. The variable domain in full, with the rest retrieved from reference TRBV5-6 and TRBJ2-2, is DAGVTQSPTHLIKTRGQQVTLRCSPKSGHDTVSWYQQALGQGPQFIFQYYEEEERQRGNFPDRFSGHQFPNYSSELNVNALLLGDSALYLCASREGFAGELFFGEGSRLTVL.

CDR3 nucleotide sequence: TGTGCCAGCAGCCGACCACAGGGCACTGAAGCTTTCTTT. Translated: CASSRPQGTEAFF. V usage is TRBV25-1 and J usage is TRBJ1-1, with D perhaps matching TRBD1 (6 bases). This CDR3 is 13 amino acids long. The germline CDR1 and CDR2 sequences are MGHDK and SYGVNS. Trimming took 6 bases from V and 4 from J, leaving 12 bases between them.

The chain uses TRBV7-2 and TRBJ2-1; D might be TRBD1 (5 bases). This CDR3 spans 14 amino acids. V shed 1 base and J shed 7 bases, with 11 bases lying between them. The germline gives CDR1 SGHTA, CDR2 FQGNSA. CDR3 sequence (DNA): TGTGCCAGCAGCTTAGGACAGCTAGGGAATGAGCAGTTCTTC. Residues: CASSLGQLGNEQFF.

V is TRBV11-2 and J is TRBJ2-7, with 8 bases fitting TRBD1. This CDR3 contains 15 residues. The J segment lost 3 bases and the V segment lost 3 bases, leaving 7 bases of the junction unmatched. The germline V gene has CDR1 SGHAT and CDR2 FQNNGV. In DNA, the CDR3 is TGTGCCAGCAGCTTCCGGACAGGGAATTACTACGAGCAGTACTTC. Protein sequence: CASSFRTGNYYEQYF.

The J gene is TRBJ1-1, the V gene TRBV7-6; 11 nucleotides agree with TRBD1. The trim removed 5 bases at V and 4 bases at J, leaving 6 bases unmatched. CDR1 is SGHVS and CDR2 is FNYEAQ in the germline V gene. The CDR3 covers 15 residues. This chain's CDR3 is CASSPSGTGGTEAFF. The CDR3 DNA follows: TGTGCCAGCAGCCCTAGCGGGACAGGGGGCACTGAAGCTTTCTTT. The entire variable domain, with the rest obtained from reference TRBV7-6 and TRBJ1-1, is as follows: GAGVSQSPRYKVTKRGQDVALRCDPISGHVSLYWYRQALGQGPEFLTYFNYEAQQDKSGLPNDRFSAERPEGSISTLTIQRTEQRDSAMYRCASSPSGTGGTEAFFGQGTRLTVV.

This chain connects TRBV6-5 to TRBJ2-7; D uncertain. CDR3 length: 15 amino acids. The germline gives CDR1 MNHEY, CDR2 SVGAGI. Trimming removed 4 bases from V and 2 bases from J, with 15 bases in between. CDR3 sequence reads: CASSSPAGEAYEQYF. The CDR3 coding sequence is TGTGCCAGCAGTTCCCCCGCAGGCGAAGCCTACGAGCAGTACTTC.